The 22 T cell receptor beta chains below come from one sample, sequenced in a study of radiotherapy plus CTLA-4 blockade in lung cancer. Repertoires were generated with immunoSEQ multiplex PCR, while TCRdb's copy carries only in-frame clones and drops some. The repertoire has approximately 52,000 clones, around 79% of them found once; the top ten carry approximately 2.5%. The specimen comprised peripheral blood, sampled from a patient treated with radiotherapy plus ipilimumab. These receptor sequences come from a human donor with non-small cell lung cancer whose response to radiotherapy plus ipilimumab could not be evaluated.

In nucleotides, the CDR3 is TGTGCCAGCAGCCTTGGACTAGCGGGGGGCTACGAGCAGTACTTC. Residues: CASSLGLAGGYEQYF. This sequence joins TRBV7-2 and TRBJ2-7; 14 positions match TRBD2. There are 15 residues in the CDR3. Germline V CDR1 and CDR2: SGHTA, FQGNSA. The J segment lost 3 bases and the V segment lost 5 bases, leaving 3 bases of the junction unmatched.

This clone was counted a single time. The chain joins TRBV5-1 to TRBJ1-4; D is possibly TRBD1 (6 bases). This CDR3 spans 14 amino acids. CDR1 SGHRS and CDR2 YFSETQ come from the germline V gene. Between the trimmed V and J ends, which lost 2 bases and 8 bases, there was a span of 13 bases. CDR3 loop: CASSFQGMFEKLFF. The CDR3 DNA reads TGCGCCAGCAGCTTCCAGGGGATGTTCGAAAAACTGTTTTTT.

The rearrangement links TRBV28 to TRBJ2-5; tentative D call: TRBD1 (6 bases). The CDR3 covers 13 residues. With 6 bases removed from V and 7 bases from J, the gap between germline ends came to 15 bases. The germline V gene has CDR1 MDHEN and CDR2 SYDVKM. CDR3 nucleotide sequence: TGTGCCAGCAGCCCGGGACACGGAGGGACCCAGTACTTC. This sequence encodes CASSPGHGGTQYF.

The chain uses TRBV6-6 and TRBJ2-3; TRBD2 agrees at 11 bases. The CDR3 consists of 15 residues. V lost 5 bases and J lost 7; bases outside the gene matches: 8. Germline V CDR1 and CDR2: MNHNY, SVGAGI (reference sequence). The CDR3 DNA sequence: TGTGCCAGCAGTCTCCCGACTAGCGGGGTAAATACGCAGTATTTT. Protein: CASSLPTSGVNTQYF.

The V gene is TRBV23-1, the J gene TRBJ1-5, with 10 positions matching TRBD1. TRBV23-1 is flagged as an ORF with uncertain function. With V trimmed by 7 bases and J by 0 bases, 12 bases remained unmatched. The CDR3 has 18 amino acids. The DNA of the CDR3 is TGCGCCAGCATACTCGACAGGGGGCGAGAGGATAGCAATCAGCCCCAGCATTTT. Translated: CASILDRGREDSNQPQHF.

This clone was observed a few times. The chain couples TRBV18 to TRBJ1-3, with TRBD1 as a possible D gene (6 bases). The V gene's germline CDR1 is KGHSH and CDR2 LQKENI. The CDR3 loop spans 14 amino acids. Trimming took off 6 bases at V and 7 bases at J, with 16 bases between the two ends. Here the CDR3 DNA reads TGTGCCAGCTCCCCTCCCGGGACAACTAACACCATATATTTT. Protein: CASSPPGTTNTIYF.

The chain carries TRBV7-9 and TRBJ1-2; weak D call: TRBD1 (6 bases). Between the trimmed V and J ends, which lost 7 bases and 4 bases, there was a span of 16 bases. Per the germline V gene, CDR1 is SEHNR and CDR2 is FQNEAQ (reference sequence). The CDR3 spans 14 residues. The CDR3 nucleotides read TGTGCCAGCACAGACAGGCTCATTGGCTATGGCTACACCTTC. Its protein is CASTDRLIGYGYTF.

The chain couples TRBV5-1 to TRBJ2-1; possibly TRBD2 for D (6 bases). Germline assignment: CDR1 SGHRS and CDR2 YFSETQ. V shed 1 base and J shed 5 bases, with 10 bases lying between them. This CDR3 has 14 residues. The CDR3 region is CASSLIGGHNEQFF. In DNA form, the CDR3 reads TGCGCCAGCAGCTTGATCGGAGGGCACAATGAGCAGTTCTTC.

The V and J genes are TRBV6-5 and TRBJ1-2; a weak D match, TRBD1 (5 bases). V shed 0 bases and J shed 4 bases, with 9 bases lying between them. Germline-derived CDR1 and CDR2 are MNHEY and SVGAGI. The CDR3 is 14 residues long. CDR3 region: CASSYSGGRYGYTF. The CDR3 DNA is TGTGCCAGCAGTTACTCGGGGGGACGCTATGGCTACACCTTC.

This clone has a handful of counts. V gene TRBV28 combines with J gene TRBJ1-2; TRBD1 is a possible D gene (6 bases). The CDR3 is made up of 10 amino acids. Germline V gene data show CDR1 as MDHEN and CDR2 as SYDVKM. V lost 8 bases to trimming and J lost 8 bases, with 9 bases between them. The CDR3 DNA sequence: TGTGCCAGCGGGACAAGCGGCTACACCTTC. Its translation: CASGTSGYTF.

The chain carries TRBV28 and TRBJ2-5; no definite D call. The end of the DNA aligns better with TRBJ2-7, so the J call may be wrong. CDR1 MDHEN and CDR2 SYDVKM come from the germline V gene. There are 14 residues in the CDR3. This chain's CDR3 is CASSYPVSTYEQYF. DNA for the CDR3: TGTGCCAGCAGCTACCCCGTCTCCACCTACGAGCAGTACTTC.

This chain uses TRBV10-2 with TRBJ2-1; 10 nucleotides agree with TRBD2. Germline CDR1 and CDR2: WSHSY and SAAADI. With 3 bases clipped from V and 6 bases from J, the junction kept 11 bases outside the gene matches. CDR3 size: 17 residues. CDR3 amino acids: CASSEENLAGVRNEQFF. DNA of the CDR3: TGCGCCAGCAGTGAAGAAAACCTAGCGGGAGTGCGCAATGAGCAGTTCTTC.

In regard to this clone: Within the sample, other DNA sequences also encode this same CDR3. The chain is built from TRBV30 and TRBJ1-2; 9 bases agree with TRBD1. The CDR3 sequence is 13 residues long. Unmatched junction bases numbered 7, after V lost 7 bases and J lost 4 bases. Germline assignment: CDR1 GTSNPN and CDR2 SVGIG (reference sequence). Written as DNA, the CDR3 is TGTGCCTCTCAACAGGGGGCAGGCTATGGCTACACCTTC. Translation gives CASQQGAGYGYTF. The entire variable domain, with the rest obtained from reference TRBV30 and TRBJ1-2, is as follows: SQTIHQWPATLVQPVGSPLSLECTVEGTSNPNLYWYRQAAGRGLQLLFYSVGIGQISSEVPQNLSASRPQDRQFILSSKKLLLSDSGFYLCASQQGAGYGYTFGSGTRLTVV.

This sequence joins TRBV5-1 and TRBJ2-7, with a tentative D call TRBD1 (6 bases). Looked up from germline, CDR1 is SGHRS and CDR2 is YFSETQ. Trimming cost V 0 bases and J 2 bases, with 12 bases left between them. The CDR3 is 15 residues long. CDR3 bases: TGCGCCAGCAGCTTGGTCCAGGGGTATACCTACGAGCAGTACTTC. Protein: CASSLVQGYTYEQYF. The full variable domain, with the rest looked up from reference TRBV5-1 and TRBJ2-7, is KAGVTQTPRYLIKTRGQQVTLSCSPISGHRSVSWYQQTPGQGLQFLFEYFSETQRNKGNFPGRFSGRQFSNSRSEMNVSTLELGDSALYLCASSLVQGYTYEQYFGPGTRLTVT.

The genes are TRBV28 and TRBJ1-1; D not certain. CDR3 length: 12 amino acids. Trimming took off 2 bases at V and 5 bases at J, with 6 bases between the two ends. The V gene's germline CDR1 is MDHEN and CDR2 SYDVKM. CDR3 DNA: TGTGCCAGCAGTTTACCTCGGACTGAAGCTTTCTTT. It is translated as CASSLPRTEAFF.

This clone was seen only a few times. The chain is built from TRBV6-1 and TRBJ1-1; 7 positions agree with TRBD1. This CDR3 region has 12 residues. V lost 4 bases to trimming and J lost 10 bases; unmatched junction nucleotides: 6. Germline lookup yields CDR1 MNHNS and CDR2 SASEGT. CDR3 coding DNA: TGTGCCAGCAGTGGGACAGGCTCCCGAGCTTTCTTT. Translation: CASSGTGSRAFF.

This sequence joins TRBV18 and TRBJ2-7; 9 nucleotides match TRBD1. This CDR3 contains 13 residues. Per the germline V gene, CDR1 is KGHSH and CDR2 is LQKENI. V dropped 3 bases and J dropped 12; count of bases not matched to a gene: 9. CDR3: CASSPGTGYFVYF. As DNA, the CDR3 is TGTGCCAGCTCACCCGGGACAGGGTATTTCGTGTACTTC.

The DNA of the CDR3 is TGTGCCAGCAGTTATGGGCAGGGCCGAATCTACGAGCAGTACTTC. Residues: CASSYGQGRIYEQYF. The chain has TRBV27 and TRBJ2-7, with D possibly matching TRBD1 (5 bases). This CDR3 is 15 amino acids long. Germline values: CDR1 MNHEY, CDR2 SMNVEV (reference sequence). V was cut by 4 bases and J by 3 bases, with 16 bases left in between.

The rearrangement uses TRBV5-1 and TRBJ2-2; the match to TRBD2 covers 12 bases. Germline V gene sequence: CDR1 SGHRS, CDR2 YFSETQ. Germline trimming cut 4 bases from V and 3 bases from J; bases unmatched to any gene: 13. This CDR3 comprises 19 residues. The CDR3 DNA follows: TGCGCCAGCAGCCGGTGGCTAGCGGGGGGGCCGTTAGACACCGGGGAGCTGTTTTTT. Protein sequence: CASSRWLAGGPLDTGELFF.

This CDR3 is CASSPGGNTEAFF. Written as DNA, the CDR3 is TGTGCCAGTAGTCCGGGGGGGAACACTGAAGCTTTCTTT. V is TRBV19 and J is TRBJ1-1; a weak D match, TRBD1 (5 bases). The V end was cut by 5 bases, the J end by 1 base, with 8 bases between. Germline CDR1 is LNHDA and CDR2 is SQIVND (reference sequence). The CDR3 covers 13 residues.

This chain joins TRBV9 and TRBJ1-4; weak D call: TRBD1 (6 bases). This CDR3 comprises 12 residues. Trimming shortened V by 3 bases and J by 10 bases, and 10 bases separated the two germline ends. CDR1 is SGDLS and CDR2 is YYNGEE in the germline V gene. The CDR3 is CASSDQQGKLFF. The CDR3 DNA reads TGTGCCAGCAGCGATCAACAGGGAAAACTGTTTTTT.

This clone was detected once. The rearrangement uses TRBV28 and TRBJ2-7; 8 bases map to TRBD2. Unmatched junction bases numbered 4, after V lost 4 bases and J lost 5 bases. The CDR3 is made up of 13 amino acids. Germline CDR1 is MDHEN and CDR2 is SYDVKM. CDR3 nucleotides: TGTGCCAGCAGTTCGGGGGGGAGGGACGAGCAGTACTTC. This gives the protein CASSSGGRDEQYF.